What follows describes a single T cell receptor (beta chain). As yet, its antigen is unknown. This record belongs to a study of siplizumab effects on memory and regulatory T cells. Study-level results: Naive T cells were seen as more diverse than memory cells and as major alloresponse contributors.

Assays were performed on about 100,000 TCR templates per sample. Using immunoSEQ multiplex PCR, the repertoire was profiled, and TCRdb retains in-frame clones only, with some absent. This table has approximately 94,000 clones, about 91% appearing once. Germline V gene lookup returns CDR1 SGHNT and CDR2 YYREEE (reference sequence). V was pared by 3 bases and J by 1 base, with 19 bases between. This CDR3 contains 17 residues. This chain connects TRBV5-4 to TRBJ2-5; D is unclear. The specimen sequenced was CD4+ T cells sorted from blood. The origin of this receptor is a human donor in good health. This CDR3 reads CASSYDSTAVPQETQYF. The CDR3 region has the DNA TGTGCCAGCAGCTACGATTCTACTGCGGTCCCCCAAGAGACCCAGTACTTC. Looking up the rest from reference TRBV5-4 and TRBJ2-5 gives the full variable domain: ETGVTQSPTHLIKTRGQQVTLRCSSQSGHNTVSWYQQALGQGPQFIFQYYREEENGRGNFPPRFSGLQFPNYSSELNVNALELDDSALYLCASSYDSTAVPQETQYFGPGTRLLVL.